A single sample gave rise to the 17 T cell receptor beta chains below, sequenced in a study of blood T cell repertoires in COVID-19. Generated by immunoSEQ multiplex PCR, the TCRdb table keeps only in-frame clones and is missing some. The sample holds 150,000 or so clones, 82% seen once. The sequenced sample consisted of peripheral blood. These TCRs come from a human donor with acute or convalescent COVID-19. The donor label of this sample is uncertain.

The chain's CDR3 is CASSSGTSIQSYEQYF. CDR3 in DNA: TGTGCCAGCAGCTCTGGTACGAGTATCCAAAGCTACGAGCAGTACTTC. The chain combines TRBV5-4 with TRBJ2-7; D not certain. The CDR3 loop spans 16 amino acids. From germline, CDR1 is SGHNT and CDR2 YYREEE (reference sequence). V lost 3 bases, J lost 3 bases, and 19 bases lay in between.

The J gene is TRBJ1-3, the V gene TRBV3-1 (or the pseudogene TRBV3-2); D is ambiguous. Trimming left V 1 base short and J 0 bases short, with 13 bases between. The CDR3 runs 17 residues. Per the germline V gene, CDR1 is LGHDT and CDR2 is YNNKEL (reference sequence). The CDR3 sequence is CASSQGWSRRSGNTIYF. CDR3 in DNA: TGTGCCAGCAGCCAAGGGTGGTCCAGGCGCTCTGGAAACACCATATATTTT.

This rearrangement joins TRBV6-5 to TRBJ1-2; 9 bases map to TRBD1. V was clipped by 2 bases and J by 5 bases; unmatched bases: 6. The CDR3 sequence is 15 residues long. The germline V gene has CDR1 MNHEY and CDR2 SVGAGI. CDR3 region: CASSYDGTGRYGYTF. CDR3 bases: TGTGCCAGCAGTTACGACGGGACAGGGAGGTATGGCTACACCTTC.

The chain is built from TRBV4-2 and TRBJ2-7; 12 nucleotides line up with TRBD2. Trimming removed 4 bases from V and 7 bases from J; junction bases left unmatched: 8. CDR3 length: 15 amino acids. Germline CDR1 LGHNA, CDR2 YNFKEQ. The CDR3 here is CASSRRLAGESEQYF. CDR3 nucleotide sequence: TGTGCCAGCAGCCGTCGACTAGCGGGGGAGTCAGAGCAGTACTTC.

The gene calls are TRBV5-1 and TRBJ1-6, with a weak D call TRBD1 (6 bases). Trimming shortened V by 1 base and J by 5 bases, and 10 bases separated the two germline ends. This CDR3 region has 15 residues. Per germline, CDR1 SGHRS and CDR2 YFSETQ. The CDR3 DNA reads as TGCGCCAGCAGCTTGAGAGGGGGTGATAATTCACCCCTCCACTTT. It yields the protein CASSLRGGDNSPLHF.

This chain's CDR3 is CASIDRVNTGELFF. CDR3 nucleotide sequence: TGTGCCAGTATCGACAGGGTGAACACCGGGGAGCTGTTTTTT. The genes are TRBV19 and TRBJ2-2, with TRBD1 identical over 7 bases. CDR1 LNHDA and CDR2 SQIVND come from the germline V gene (reference sequence). J lost 1 base, V lost 7 bases, and 3 bases had no gene match. The CDR3 is 14 amino acids. The entire variable domain, with the rest obtained from reference TRBV19 and TRBJ2-2, is as follows: DGGITQSPKYLFRKEGQNVTLSCEQNLNHDAMYWYRQDPGQGLRLIYYSQIVNDFQKGDIAEGYSVSREKKESFPLTVTSAQKNPTAFYLCASIDRVNTGELFFGEGSRLTVL.

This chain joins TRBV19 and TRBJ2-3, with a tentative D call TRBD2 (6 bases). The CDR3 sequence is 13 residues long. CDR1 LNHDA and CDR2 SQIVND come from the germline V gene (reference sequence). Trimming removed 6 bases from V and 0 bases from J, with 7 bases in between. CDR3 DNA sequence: TGTGCCAGTAGGCGGGGAAGCACAGATACGCAGTATTTT. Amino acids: CASRRGSTDTQYF. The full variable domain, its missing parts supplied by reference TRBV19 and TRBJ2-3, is DGGITQSPKYLFRKEGQNVTLSCEQNLNHDAMYWYRQDPGQGLRLIYYSQIVNDFQKGDIAEGYSVSREKKESFPLTVTSAQKNPTAFYLCASRRGSTDTQYFGPGTRLTVL.

The CDR3 sequence: CASSESQEQFF. CDR3 in DNA: TGTGCCAGCAGTGAATCCCAAGAGCAGTTCTTC. The rearrangement links TRBV2 to TRBJ2-1; D is uncertain. The CDR3 spans 11 residues. CDR1 is SNHLY and CDR2 is FYNNEI in the germline V gene. V was shortened by 2 bases and J by 10 bases, with 6 bases between the two germline ends.

The CDR3 bases are TGTGCCAGCACTACTCAGGCCAGAGCTAACTATGGCTACACCTTC. This translates into CASTTQARANYGYTF. The gene calls are TRBV9 and TRBJ1-2, with D unresolved. The CDR3 is 15 amino acids. Germline-derived CDR1 and CDR2 are SGDLS and YYNGEE. V lost 6 bases to trimming and J lost 0 bases, with 15 bases between them.

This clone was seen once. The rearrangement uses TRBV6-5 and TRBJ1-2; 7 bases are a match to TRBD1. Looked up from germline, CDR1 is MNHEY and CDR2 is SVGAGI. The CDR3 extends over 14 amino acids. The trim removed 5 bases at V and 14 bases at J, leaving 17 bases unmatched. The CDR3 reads CASSRTGQGLQGTF. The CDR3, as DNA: TGTGCCAGCAGTCGCACCGGTCAGGGCTTACAGGGGACCTTC.

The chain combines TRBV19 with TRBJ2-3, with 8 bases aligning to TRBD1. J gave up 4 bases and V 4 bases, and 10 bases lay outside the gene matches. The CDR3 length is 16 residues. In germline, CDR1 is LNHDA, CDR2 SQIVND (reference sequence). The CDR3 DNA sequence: TGTGCCAGTAGTAAAGGGACCGGGACAGGACCAGATACGCAGTATTTT. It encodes CASSKGTGTGPDTQYF.

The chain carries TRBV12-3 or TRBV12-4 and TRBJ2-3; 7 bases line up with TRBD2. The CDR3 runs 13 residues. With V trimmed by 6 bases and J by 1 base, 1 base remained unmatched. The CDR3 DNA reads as TGTGCCAGCAGACGGGGGGGCACAGATACGCAGTATTTT. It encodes CASRRGGTDTQYF.

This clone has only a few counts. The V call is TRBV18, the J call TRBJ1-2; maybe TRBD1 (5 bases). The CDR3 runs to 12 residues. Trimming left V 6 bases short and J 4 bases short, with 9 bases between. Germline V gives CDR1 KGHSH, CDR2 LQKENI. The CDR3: CASSIDSYGYTF. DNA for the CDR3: TGTGCCAGCTCCATTGACAGCTATGGCTACACCTTC.

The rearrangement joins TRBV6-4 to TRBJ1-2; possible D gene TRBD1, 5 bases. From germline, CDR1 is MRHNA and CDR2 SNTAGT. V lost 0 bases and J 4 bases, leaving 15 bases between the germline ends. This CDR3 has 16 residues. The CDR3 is CASSDSGSRVRYGYTF. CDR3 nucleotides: TGTGCCAGCAGTGACTCCGGGAGCAGGGTGCGCTATGGCTACACCTTC.

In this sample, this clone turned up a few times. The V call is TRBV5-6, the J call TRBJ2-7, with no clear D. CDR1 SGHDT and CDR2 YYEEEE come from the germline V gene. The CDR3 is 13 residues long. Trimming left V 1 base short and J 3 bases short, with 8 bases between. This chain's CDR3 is CASSLPHIYEQYF. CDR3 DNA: TGTGCCAGCAGCTTGCCCCACATCTACGAGCAGTACTTC.

The CDR3 region has the DNA TGTGCCAGCAGCCAAGACCGGGTTCAGCCCCAGCATTTT. Translation: CASSQDRVQPQHF. The chain carries TRBV3-1 (or the pseudogene TRBV3-2) and TRBJ1-5; D remains unclear. V lost 0 bases and J 6 bases, leaving 6 bases between the germline ends. CDR1 is LGHDT and CDR2 is YNNKEL in the germline V gene (reference sequence). CDR3 size: 13 residues.

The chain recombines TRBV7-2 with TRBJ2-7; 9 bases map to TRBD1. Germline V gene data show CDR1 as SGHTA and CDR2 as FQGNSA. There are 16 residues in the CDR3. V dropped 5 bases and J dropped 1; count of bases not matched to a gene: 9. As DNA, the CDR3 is TGTGCCAGCAGCCCCCCCCCGGGACAGGGATCCTACGAGCAGTACTTC. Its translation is CASSPPPGQGSYEQYF.